This T cell receptor (beta chain) was recorded in a study of Ad26.COV2.S vaccination and SARS-CoV-2 variants. Study-level information: Donor was one of the participants in the Ad26.COV2.S arm of the COV1001 trial.

In this sample, this clone turned up once. The method was immunoSEQ multiplex PCR; TCRdb's version includes in-frame clones alone and lacks a portion of them. Here the sample spans about 680,000 clones, around 90% being singletons. Treatment here: about 20 received Ad26.COV2.S at low or high dose, single or two shots; about 5 received placebo; per-sample allocation not given. Day 63 after the first vaccine or placebo injection was the time point for sampling. V was pared by 6 bases and J by 5 bases, with 10 bases between. The germline CDR1 and CDR2 sequences are MNHEY and SVGAGI. CDR3 length: 13 amino acids.

The chain recombines TRBV6-5 with TRBJ2-2; D not certain. Sample: peripheral blood, taken in a trial of Ad26.COV2.S vaccine versus placebo. The source of this sequence is a person aged 18 to 65 who received the Ad26.COV2.S COVID-19 vaccine or a placebo. This CDR3 is CASRTLTTGELFF. CDR3 bases: TGTGCCAGCAGGACCCTAACGACCGGGGAGCTGTTTTTT.